Below, 19 T cell receptor beta chains from the same sample are listed, as sequenced in a study of CD8+ T cells in alopecia areata (dated 2018 in TCRdb). The time point label here, explained by the study, means: about four weeks on oral tofacitinib. The treatment or condition label corresponds to: oral pan-JAK inhibitor, 5-10 mg twice daily. Library preparation was by the immunoSEQ multiplex PCR assay. RNA was extracted from all samples and reverse transcribed into cDNA, which served as template for TCR sequencing. In TCRdb, the immuneACCESS table is reduced to in-frame sequences with V and J assigned. These tables do not hold every clone; where another copy was compared, an unresolved V gene accounts for under half, and the others remain unexplained. Recorded for this sample are around 120,000 clones; 53% of them occurred a single time. The top ten constitute 0.46% of the sample. This sample comprised CD4+ T cells sorted from blood, obtained at week 4, from a patient treated with tofacitinib. The receptors come from a human donor with alopecia areata.

The chain couples TRBV5-6 to TRBJ2-5; the D gene is possibly TRBD2 (5 bases). Trimming cost V 3 bases and J 4 bases, with 13 bases left between them. Germline loops: CDR1 SGHDT, CDR2 YYEEEE. The CDR3 is 14 amino acids. The CDR3 is CASSYSGYGETQYF. For the CDR3, the DNA is TGTGCCAGCAGCTACTCGGGATATGGAGAGACCCAGTACTTC.

This chain links TRBV14 with TRBJ2-1, with 10 nucleotides matching TRBD2. This CDR3 is 16 amino acids long. Germline trimming cut 4 bases from V and 4 bases from J; bases unmatched to any gene: 7. The germline gives CDR1 SGHDN, CDR2 FVKESK. CDR3 in DNA: TGTGCCAGCAGCCGCGCGTCTAGCGGGGGTTACAATGAGCAGTTCTTC. Protein product: CASSRASSGGYNEQFF.

This chain links TRBV10-2 with TRBJ1-1, with D possibly matching TRBD1 (5 bases). V lost 8 bases, J lost 0 bases, and 10 bases lay in between. In germline, CDR1 is WSHSY, CDR2 SAAADI. CDR3 size: 13 residues. CDR3 DNA sequence: TGCGCCAGCCTTGGGACTTTGAACACTGAAGCTTTCTTT. As protein: CASLGTLNTEAFF.

This chain connects TRBV5-1 to TRBJ2-3; TRBD1 might be the D (5 bases). Germline-derived CDR1 and CDR2 are SGHRS and YFSETQ. The CDR3 runs to 16 residues. With 2 bases removed from V and 0 bases from J, the gap between germline ends came to 13 bases. This CDR3 reads CASSFQGTSSTDTQYF. CDR3 bases: TGCGCCAGCAGCTTCCAGGGAACCTCTAGCACAGATACGCAGTATTTT.

The V call is TRBV7-2, the J call TRBJ2-3; the D is unclear. CDR1 and CDR2 from the germline V gene are SGHTA and FQGNSA. The CDR3 is made up of 14 amino acids. The V end was cut by 0 bases, the J end by 0 bases, with 4 bases between. CDR3 sequence reads: CASSLAESTDTQYF. Written as DNA, the CDR3 is TGTGCCAGCAGCTTAGCGGAAAGCACAGATACGCAGTATTTT.

This clone was detected only a few times. This chain uses TRBV7-2 with TRBJ1-2; TRBD1 might be the D (5 bases). Per the germline V gene, CDR1 is SGHTA and CDR2 is FQGNSA. The CDR3 length is 14 residues. The ends were cut back, 1 base at V and 4 bases at J, with 10 bases in the middle. CDR3 DNA: TGTGCCAGCAGCTTAGGGTCGACAGTCTATGGCTACACCTTC. Its protein product is CASSLGSTVYGYTF.

V is TRBV6-1 and J is TRBJ1-4; no clear D. Looked up from germline, CDR1 is MNHNS and CDR2 is SASEGT. The V gene lost 8 bases and the J gene lost 3 bases, with 16 bases spanning the gap. This CDR3 has 15 residues. The CDR3 bases are TGTGCCAGCGTACCCCAAGGGAGCCCTAATGAAAAACTGTTTTTT. Amino acids: CASVPQGSPNEKLFF.

This clone was seen more than once but under ten times. The V and J genes are TRBV5-6 and TRBJ2-3, with no clear D. Trimming cost V 4 bases and J 4 bases, with 7 bases left between them. The CDR3 extends over 12 amino acids. The germline CDR1 and CDR2 sequences are SGHDT and YYEEEE. This CDR3 reads CASSPHSDTQYF. The CDR3 bases are TGTGCCAGCAGCCCCCATTCAGATACGCAGTATTTT.

The V and J genes are TRBV29-1 and TRBJ2-7, with a possible D match to TRBD1 (6 bases). Germline V gene sequence: CDR1 SQVTM, CDR2 ANQGSEA. This CDR3 region has 11 residues. V gave up 7 bases and J gave up 1 base, with 8 bases separating them. The CDR3 loop is CSGGQSYEQYF. CDR3 nucleotide sequence: TGCAGCGGAGGACAGTCCTACGAGCAGTACTTC.

This clone was counted a few times. The rearrangement uses TRBV10-3 and TRBJ1-6, with a tentative D call TRBD1 (6 bases). Germline V gene sequence: CDR1 ENHRY, CDR2 SYGVKD. The CDR3 is made up of 12 amino acids. Trimming stripped 10 bases from V and 7 bases from J, with 11 bases between. The CDR3 DNA reads TGTGCCACCTTCGACAGGAATTCACCCCTCCACTTT. Its translation is CATFDRNSPLHF.

This chain joins TRBV6-5 and TRBJ2-2; 11 bases agree with TRBD2. Germline lookup yields CDR1 MNHEY and CDR2 SVGAGI. Losses at the gene ends were 8 bases for V and 4 bases for J; bases not matched to a gene: 6. The CDR3 sequence is 15 residues long. The CDR3 bases are TGTGCCAGCGCTCTTAGCGGGGGGGGCACCGGGGAGCTGTTTTTT. Protein product: CASALSGGGTGELFF.

This clone was seen only a few times. The rearrangement joins TRBV19 to TRBJ2-7; 7 bases fit TRBD1. The CDR3 is made up of 13 amino acids. The germline V gene has CDR1 LNHDA and CDR2 SQIVND (reference sequence). V lost 5 bases and J lost 0; bases outside the gene matches: 1. CDR3 DNA sequence: TGTGCCAGTAGTCCAGGGGGCTCCTACGAGCAGTACTTC. It specifies CASSPGGSYEQYF.

The rearrangement links TRBV4-1 to TRBJ2-7, with 8 bases fitting TRBD2. With 6 bases clipped from V and 2 bases from J, the junction kept 6 bases outside the gene matches. Germline CDR1 and CDR2: MGHRA and YSYEKL. The CDR3 has 14 amino acids. The CDR3 region is CASSSGGITYEQYF. The CDR3 region has the DNA TGCGCCAGCAGTTCGGGGGGGATTACCTACGAGCAGTACTTC.

The CDR3 nucleotides read TGCAGCGTTCTCTCGGGCCACGAGCAGTACTTC. This translates into CSVLSGHEQYF. This rearrangement joins TRBV29-1 to TRBJ2-7; D not certain. Trimming pared 5 bases from V and 5 bases from J, leaving 10 bases between. The CDR3 has 11 residues. Germline V gene lookup returns CDR1 SQVTM and CDR2 ANQGSEA.

The chain has TRBV9 and TRBJ2-7; no reliable D call. The V end lost 10 bases, the J end lost 3 bases, and 8 bases lay between the germline ends. CDR3 length: 10 residues. CDR1 and CDR2 (germline): SGDLS, YYNGEE. The CDR3 is CAGRRYEQYF. CDR3 bases: TGTGCCGGGCGGCGCTACGAGCAGTACTTC.

The chain combines TRBV2 with TRBJ1-1; D is perhaps TRBD1 (5 bases). The germline V and J ends were trimmed by 5 bases and 0 bases, with 13 bases remaining between them. The CDR3 spans 15 residues. Per germline, CDR1 SNHLY and CDR2 FYNNEI. In DNA, the CDR3 is TGTGCCAGCAGTTTGTCAGGGTTCTTGAACACTGAAGCTTTCTTT. Amino acids: CASSLSGFLNTEAFF.

The CDR3 loop is CASGPGSGANVLTF. CDR3 DNA sequence: TGTGCCAGCGGCCCGGGCTCTGGGGCCAACGTCCTGACTTTC. The rearrangement joins TRBV18 to TRBJ2-6; no firm D call. With 8 bases removed from V and 0 bases from J, the gap between germline ends came to 8 bases. The V gene's germline CDR1 is KGHSH and CDR2 LQKENI. The CDR3 length is 14 residues.

The rearrangement joins TRBV4-1 to TRBJ1-1; no clear D. The germline CDR1 and CDR2 sequences are MGHRA and YSYEKL. This CDR3 has 15 amino acids. V was trimmed by 4 bases and J by 2 bases, leaving 14 bases between them. CDR3: CASSPQRGVNTEAFF. In DNA form, the CDR3 reads TGCGCCAGCAGCCCGCAACGCGGTGTAAACACTGAAGCTTTCTTT.

This chain uses TRBV9 with TRBJ2-1; 13 bases agree with TRBD2. Germline V gene lookup returns CDR1 SGDLS and CDR2 YYNGEE. CDR3 length: 17 residues. J was trimmed by 7 bases and V by 3 bases; bases with no gene match: 10. CDR3 nucleotides: TGTGCCAGCAGCGCTGGGACTAGCGGGAAGCGATGGAATGAGCAGTTCTTC. Translated, it gives CASSAGTSGKRWNEQFF.